This T cell receptor (beta chain) comes out of a study of T cells in Graves' hyperthyroidism and ophthalmopathy. Uncontrolled infection, other autoimmune disease, pregnancy or lactation barred patients from enrollment. General observations from the study: A 13 V-J model separated ophthalmopathy from stable hyperthyroidism. The model identified upcoming ophthalmopathy a median approximately six months ahead of onset.

From RNA transcripts, TCR beta CDR3 regions were amplified. HTBI primers drove first-round RT-PCR of the TCR CDR3. Via MiXCR, TCRdb re-called the multiplex PCR reads, giving one row per CDR3 protein. The data hold about 350,000 distinct CDR3 sequences, with approximately 15% observed a single time. This clonotype was observed a few times. Its antigen is currently unknown. V lost 3 bases to trimming and J lost 6 bases, with 9 bases between them. CDR1 and CDR2 from the germline V gene are SGHDT and YYEEEE. The CDR3 has 13 residues. Source material: blood. This TCR was recovered from a woman aged 30 to 39 with Graves' hyperthyroidism. The chain employs TRBV5-6 and TRBJ2-2; D not resolved. The CDR3 sequence: CASSSLGSGELFF. CDR3 nucleotide sequence: TGTGCCAGCAGCTCCCTAGGATCCGGGGAGCTGTTTTTT.